A selection of T cell receptor beta chains follows, all from one sample in a study of blood T cell repertoires in COVID-19. TCRdb keeps only in-frame clones here, not all; method: immunoSEQ multiplex PCR. The data hold about 36,000 clones, with around four fifths observed a single time. Sequencing was done on a sample of peripheral blood. All receptors come from a human donor in a cohort sampled during active or convalescent COVID-19. The donor label of this sample is uncertain. The CDR3 runs from the conserved cysteine through the conserved F or W. Each record gives: clone size, V gene, D gene, J gene, CDR3 protein, CDR3 DNA. The D gene is left open where the match is weak. The size entry is marked missing in some rows and otherwise reads once, few, many or a size class.

abundance: -; v_gene: TRBV3-1/TRBV3-2; d_gene: TRBD2; j_gene: TRBJ2-5; CDR3aa: CASSPGLAGAGETQYF; CDR3nt: TGTGCCAGCAGCCCGGGACTAGCGGGAGCAGGAGAGACCCAGTACTTC
abundance: -; v_gene: TRBV3-1/TRBV3-2; d_gene: -; j_gene: TRBJ2-2; CDR3aa: CASSPPQVSGAGELFF; CDR3nt: TGTGCCAGCAGCCCCCCGCAGGTATCGGGGGCCGGGGAGCTGTTTTTT
abundance: -; v_gene: TRBV4-3; d_gene: TRBD1; j_gene: TRBJ1-4; CDR3aa: CASSQEPGTGVEKLFF; CDR3nt: TGCGCCAGCAGCCAAGAGCCCGGGACAGGGGTTGAAAAACTGTTTTTT
abundance: -; v_gene: TRBV30; d_gene: TRBD2; j_gene: TRBJ2-5; CDR3aa: CAWGDGTSIQETQYF; CDR3nt: TGTGCCTGGGGAGACGGGACTAGCATCCAAGAGACCCAGTACTTC
abundance: -; v_gene: TRBV19; d_gene: TRBD1; j_gene: TRBJ2-5; CDR3aa: CASSISGGQETQYF; CDR3nt: TGTGCCAGTAGTATCTCAGGGGGCCAAGAGACCCAGTACTTC
abundance: few; v_gene: TRBV7-3; d_gene: TRBD1; j_gene: TRBJ2-2; CDR3aa: CASRPTGGNTGELFF; CDR3nt: TGTGCCAGCAGACCAACAGGGGGGAACACCGGGGAGCTGTTTTTT
abundance: -; v_gene: TRBV30; d_gene: TRBD1; j_gene: TRBJ1-1; CDR3aa: CAWNLRQGSEAFF; CDR3nt: TGTGCCTGGAACCTAAGACAGGGGTCCGAAGCTTTCTTT
abundance: -; v_gene: TRBV19; d_gene: -; j_gene: TRBJ1-2; CDR3aa: CASMGHGYGYTF; CDR3nt: TGTGCCAGTATGGGACATGGGTATGGCTACACCTTC
abundance: medium-sized; v_gene: TRBV20-1; d_gene: -; j_gene: TRBJ1-2; CDR3aa: CSARAGGYTF; CDR3nt: TGCAGTGCTAGAGCAGGCGGCTACACCTTC
abundance: -; v_gene: TRBV2; d_gene: TRBD1; j_gene: TRBJ1-6; CDR3aa: CASRPTGLNSPLHF; CDR3nt: TGTGCCAGCAGGCCGACAGGGCTTAATTCACCCCTCCACTTT
abundance: -; v_gene: TRBV7-2; d_gene: -; j_gene: TRBJ1-1; CDR3aa: CASSPYMNTEAFF; CDR3nt: TGTGCCAGCAGCCCTTACATGAACACTGAAGCTTTCTTT
abundance: -; v_gene: TRBV7-2; d_gene: -; j_gene: TRBJ1-2; CDR3aa: CASSLAGRYGYTF; CDR3nt: TGTGCCAGCAGCTTGGCAGGGCGCTATGGCTACACCTTC
abundance: -; v_gene: TRBV6-2/TRBV6-3; d_gene: TRBD1; j_gene: TRBJ1-2; CDR3aa: CASSPGTGGWGYTF; CDR3nt: TGTGCCAGCAGCCCCGGGACAGGGGGCTGGGGCTACACCTTC
abundance: -; v_gene: TRBV12-3/TRBV12-4; d_gene: -; j_gene: TRBJ1-1; CDR3aa: CASSFQNTEAFF; CDR3nt: TGTGCCAGCAGTTTTCAGAACACTGAAGCTTTCTTT
abundance: once; v_gene: TRBV20-1; d_gene: -; j_gene: TRBJ2-7; CDR3aa: CSASLRTTYEQYF; CDR3nt: TGCAGTGCTAGTTTACGGACTACCTACGAGCAGTACTTC
abundance: -; v_gene: TRBV19; d_gene: TRBD1; j_gene: TRBJ2-7; CDR3aa: CASSKPNRGPSRGEQYF; CDR3nt: TGTGCCAGTAGTAAACCGAACAGGGGCCCCTCTCGAGGCGAGCAGTACTTC
abundance: -; v_gene: TRBV7-3; d_gene: -; j_gene: TRBJ1-1; CDR3aa: CASSREQGNTEAFF; CDR3nt: TGTGCCAGCAGCCGAGAACAGGGGAACACTGAAGCTTTCTTT
abundance: -; v_gene: TRBV7-7; d_gene: TRBD2; j_gene: TRBJ2-2; CDR3aa: CASSLASAGVPTGELFF; CDR3nt: TGTGCTAGCAGCTTAGCTTCAGCGGGAGTCCCGACCGGGGAGCTGTTTTTT
abundance: -; v_gene: TRBV24-1; d_gene: -; j_gene: TRBJ1-5; CDR3aa: CATSDFSDQPQHF; CDR3nt: TGTGCCACCAGTGATTTTTCGGATCAGCCCCAGCATTTT
abundance: -; v_gene: TRBV5-6; d_gene: TRBD1; j_gene: TRBJ2-3; CDR3aa: CASSLLIRQGSSTDTQYF; CDR3nt: TGTGCCAGCAGCTTACTAATCCGACAGGGATCTAGCACAGATACGCAGTATTTT
abundance: -; v_gene: TRBV3-1/TRBV3-2; d_gene: TRBD1; j_gene: TRBJ2-2; CDR3aa: CASSQDTGQGTTGELFF; CDR3nt: TGTGCCAGCAGCCAAGATACAGGACAGGGGACCACCGGGGAGCTGTTTTTT
abundance: few; v_gene: TRBV7-9; d_gene: TRBD2; j_gene: TRBJ2-5; CDR3aa: CASSLEASGSVETQYF; CDR3nt: TGTGCCAGCAGCTTAGAGGCTAGCGGGAGTGTTGAGACCCAGTACTTC
abundance: -; v_gene: TRBV18; d_gene: -; j_gene: TRBJ2-1; CDR3aa: CASSSGTPSSYNEQFF; CDR3nt: TGTGCCAGCTCTTCCGGGACACCTAGCTCCTACAATGAGCAGTTCTTC
abundance: -; v_gene: TRBV5-1; d_gene: -; j_gene: TRBJ2-3; CDR3aa: CASSPAAGTQYF; CDR3nt: TGCGCCAGCAGCCCCGCCGCAGGTACGCAGTATTTT
abundance: -; v_gene: TRBV9; d_gene: TRBD1; j_gene: TRBJ2-5; CDR3aa: CASSVAGTGGTGPQETQYF; CDR3nt: TGTGCCAGCAGCGTAGCCGGGACAGGGGGTACGGGGCCCCAAGAGACCCAGTACTTC
abundance: -; v_gene: TRBV19; d_gene: -; j_gene: TRBJ1-1; CDR3aa: CASSPLGGGHTEAFF; CDR3nt: TGTGCCAGTAGTCCCCTGGGAGGAGGGCACACTGAAGCTTTCTTT
abundance: -; v_gene: TRBV11-2; d_gene: -; j_gene: TRBJ2-7; CDR3aa: CASSLDRGRSEQYF; CDR3nt: TGTGCCAGCAGCTTAGATCGGGGGAGAAGCGAGCAGTACTTC
abundance: -; v_gene: TRBV2; d_gene: -; j_gene: TRBJ1-4; CDR3aa: CASRQGSGYEKLFF; CDR3nt: TGTGCCAGCAGGCAGGGGTCGGGGTATGAAAAACTGTTTTTT
abundance: -; v_gene: TRBV9; d_gene: -; j_gene: TRBJ1-1; CDR3aa: CASSVTGLTEAFF; CDR3nt: TGTGCCAGCAGCGTAACAGGGCTAACTGAAGCTTTCTTT
abundance: -; v_gene: TRBV30; d_gene: TRBD1; j_gene: TRBJ2-3; CDR3aa: CAWSGTGLGDTQYF; CDR3nt: TGTGCCTGGAGTGGGACAGGGCTGGGAGATACGCAGTATTTT
abundance: -; v_gene: TRBV7-5; d_gene: -; j_gene: TRBJ1-5; CDR3aa: CVRSPNRDLCNQPQHF; CDR3nt: TGTGTCAGAAGCCCAAACAGGGACCTATGCAATCAGCCCCAGCATTTT
abundance: -; v_gene: TRBV6-5; d_gene: -; j_gene: TRBJ1-6; CDR3aa: CASRTGTSINSPLHF; CDR3nt: TGTGCCAGCCGGACCGGGACATCCATCAATTCACCCCTCCACTTT
abundance: -; v_gene: TRBV12-3/TRBV12-4; d_gene: TRBD2; j_gene: TRBJ2-7; CDR3aa: CASRPSGRNEQYF; CDR3nt: TGTGCCAGCAGACCAAGCGGGAGAAACGAGCAGTACTTC
abundance: -; v_gene: TRBV4-3; d_gene: TRBD1; j_gene: TRBJ2-7; CDR3aa: CASSPGTGRYEQYF; CDR3nt: TGCGCCAGCAGCCCCGGGACAGGCCGATACGAGCAGTACTTC
abundance: once; v_gene: TRBV5-1; d_gene: -; j_gene: TRBJ2-1; CDR3aa: CASTLEPSSYNEQFF; CDR3nt: TGCGCCAGCACCCTGGAGCCTAGCTCCTACAATGAGCAGTTCTTC
abundance: -; v_gene: TRBV18; d_gene: -; j_gene: TRBJ1-1; CDR3aa: CASSPVGRNTEAFF; CDR3nt: TGTGCCAGCTCACCAGTAGGGAGAAACACTGAAGCTTTCTTT
abundance: -; v_gene: TRBV5-1; d_gene: TRBD2; j_gene: TRBJ2-7; CDR3aa: CASSLTSGSLAVTYEQYF; CDR3nt: TGCGCCAGCAGCTTGACTAGCGGGAGTTTAGCAGTAACCTACGAGCAGTACTTC
abundance: -; v_gene: TRBV7-2; d_gene: -; j_gene: TRBJ2-3; CDR3aa: CASSSRDSRGDTQYF; CDR3nt: TGTGCCAGCAGCTCCCGGGACTCCCGCGGAGATACGCAGTATTTT
abundance: few; v_gene: TRBV4-2; d_gene: TRBD1; j_gene: TRBJ1-3; CDR3aa: CASSQGTGVGNTIYF; CDR3nt: TGTGCCAGCAGCCAGGGGACAGGGGTAGGAAACACCATATATTTT
abundance: few; v_gene: TRBV2; d_gene: -; j_gene: TRBJ1-2; CDR3aa: CASSDGGARGYTF; CDR3nt: TGTGCCAGCAGTGACGGGGGGGCGCGTGGCTACACCTTC
abundance: -; v_gene: TRBV3-1/TRBV3-2; d_gene: -; j_gene: TRBJ2-1; CDR3aa: CASSLASSYNEQFF; CDR3nt: TGTGCCAGCAGCCTGGCCAGCTCCTACAATGAGCAGTTCTTC
abundance: -; v_gene: TRBV19; d_gene: -; j_gene: TRBJ1-1; CDR3aa: CASAGSPGRSNTEAFF; CDR3nt: TGTGCCAGTGCGGGGAGTCCGGGGCGATCGAACACTGAAGCTTTCTTT
abundance: few; v_gene: TRBV19; d_gene: TRBD1; j_gene: TRBJ2-7; CDR3aa: CASSIGDSRVEQYF; CDR3nt: TGTGCCAGTAGTATAGGGGACAGCCGCGTAGAGCAGTACTTC
abundance: -; v_gene: TRBV5-5; d_gene: TRBD2; j_gene: TRBJ2-5; CDR3aa: CASSLTPSGRAGETQYF; CDR3nt: TGTGCCAGCAGCCTGACGCCTAGCGGGAGGGCCGGGGAGACCCAGTACTTC
abundance: -; v_gene: TRBV7-2; d_gene: TRBD1; j_gene: TRBJ1-1; CDR3aa: CASSLQGANTEAFF; CDR3nt: TGTGCCAGCAGCTTACAGGGGGCGAACACTGAAGCTTTCTTT
abundance: -; v_gene: TRBV2; d_gene: -; j_gene: TRBJ2-7; CDR3aa: CASSEGIVAQYF; CDR3nt: TGTGCCAGCAGTGAAGGCATAGTAGCGCAGTACTTC
abundance: -; v_gene: TRBV5-1; d_gene: -; j_gene: TRBJ2-7; CDR3aa: CASSSGFEAYHEQYF; CDR3nt: TGCGCCAGCAGCTCCGGGTTTGAGGCGTACCACGAGCAGTACTTC